The T cell receptor beta chain under discussion was sequenced for a study of blood T cell repertoires in COVID-19. Study background: Specimens from acute and convalescent COVID-19 originated in the United States, Italy and Spain. Sources were T cells, B-cell-depleted T cells, or PBMCs; the material itself was cDNA or gDNA.

Study processing details: Amplification from reference gene primers served as the basis for estimated nucleated cell counts. Sequencing used immunoSEQ multiplex PCR; TCRdb keeps in-frame clones, though not all of them. The DNA was the basis for D and trimming; V, J and clone size are from that table. The table lists some 700,000 clones, 90% of them singletons. Germline assignment: CDR1 KGHDR and CDR2 SFDVKD. The CDR3 is 16 amino acids. J lost 2 bases, V lost 9 bases, and 12 bases had no gene match. The clonotype comes from a woman younger than 30 with acute or convalescent COVID-19. The sample taken for sequencing was peripheral blood. The chain couples TRBV24-1 to TRBJ2-3; 8 bases match TRBD1. This CDR3 is CATFGQGQPFTDTQYF. The DNA for the CDR3 is TGTGCCACCTTTGGACAGGGCCAACCTTTCACAGATACGCAGTATTTT.